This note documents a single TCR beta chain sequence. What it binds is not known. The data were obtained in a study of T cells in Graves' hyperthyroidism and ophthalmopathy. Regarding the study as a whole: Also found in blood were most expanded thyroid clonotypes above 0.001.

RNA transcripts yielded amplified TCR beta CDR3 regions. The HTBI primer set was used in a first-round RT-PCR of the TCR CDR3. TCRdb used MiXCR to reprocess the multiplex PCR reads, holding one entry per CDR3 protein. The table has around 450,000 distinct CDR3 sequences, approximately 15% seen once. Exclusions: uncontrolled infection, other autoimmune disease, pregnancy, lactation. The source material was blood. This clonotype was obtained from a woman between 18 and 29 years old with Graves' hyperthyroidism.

Written as DNA, the CDR3 is TGTGCCACCAGCAGAGAGAACATGGGAGGTATTGGCTACACCTTC. This codes for CATSRENMGGIGYTF. The chain carries TRBV15 and TRBJ1-2, with D unclear. This CDR3 comprises 15 residues. Trimming removed 0 bases at V and 7 bases at J, with 15 bases between. The germline gives CDR1 LNHNV, CDR2 YYDKDF (reference sequence). The full variable domain, completed using reference TRBV15 and TRBJ1-2, is DAMVIQNPRYQVTQFGKPVTLSCSQTLNHNVMYWYQQKSSQAPKLLFHYYDKDFNNEADTPDNFQSRRPNTSFCFLDIRSPGLGDTAMYLCATSRENMGGIGYTFGSGTRLTVV.